Following are 5 T cell receptor beta chains from one sample sequenced in a study of blood T cell repertoires in COVID-19. Sequencing was performed with immunoSEQ multiplex PCR; in TCRdb, only in-frame clones are kept and a portion is missing. This table has fewer than 250,000 clones, 84% appearing once. Sequencing input: PBMCs or T cells enriched from blood (not recorded which). These receptors all come from a woman in her 30s who had recovered from COVID-19.

This clone was found a few times. The rearrangement uses TRBV7-2 and TRBJ2-3; 12 bases are a match to TRBD2. After removal of 5 bases from V and 5 bases from J, the junction contained 11 bases not matched to a gene. Germline values: CDR1 SGHTA, CDR2 FQGNSA. This CDR3 has 17 amino acids. The CDR3 coding sequence is TGTGCCAGCAGCACGGACCTAGCGGGGGGGCGGAGAGATACGCAGTATTTT. It codes for CASSTDLAGGRRDTQYF.

The V gene is TRBV9, the J gene TRBJ2-1; the match to TRBD2 covers 8 bases. Germline V gene lookup returns CDR1 SGDLS and CDR2 YYNGEE. Trimming at V came to 0 bases and at J to 4 bases, leaving 3 bases not matched to a gene. The CDR3 spans 15 residues. The CDR3 region is CASSVGTSSYNEQFF. The CDR3 coding sequence is TGTGCCAGCAGCGTAGGGACTAGCAGTTACAATGAGCAGTTCTTC.

The chain joins TRBV3-1 (or the pseudogene TRBV3-2) to TRBJ2-3, with D possibly being TRBD1 (7 bases). This CDR3 comprises 12 residues. V gave up 8 bases and J gave up 3 bases, with 9 bases separating them. The V gene's germline CDR1 is LGHDT and CDR2 YNNKEL (reference sequence). CDR3 protein: CASSGGTDTQYF. The CDR3 region has the DNA TGTGCCAGCTCAGGGGGGACAGATACGCAGTATTTT.

This rearrangement joins TRBV27 to TRBJ2-7; TRBD2 matches at 7 bases. With 3 bases clipped from V and 7 bases from J, the junction kept 9 bases outside the gene matches. CDR1 is MNHEY, CDR2 SMNVEV, per germline (reference sequence). CDR3 length: 14 amino acids. CDR3 in DNA: TGTGCCAGCAGTTTGTTCAGCGGGGCGCAAGAGCAGTACTTC. Translating gives CASSLFSGAQEQYF.

The chain couples TRBV4-1 to TRBJ2-2, with TRBD2 identical over 11 bases. Losses at the gene ends were 2 bases for V and 4 bases for J; bases not matched to a gene: 6. The germline gives CDR1 MGHRA, CDR2 YSYEKL. The CDR3 is made up of 17 amino acids. The CDR3: CASSQTRLAGITGELFF. CDR3 bases: TGCGCCAGCAGCCAAACCAGACTAGCGGGGATCACCGGGGAGCTGTTTTTT.